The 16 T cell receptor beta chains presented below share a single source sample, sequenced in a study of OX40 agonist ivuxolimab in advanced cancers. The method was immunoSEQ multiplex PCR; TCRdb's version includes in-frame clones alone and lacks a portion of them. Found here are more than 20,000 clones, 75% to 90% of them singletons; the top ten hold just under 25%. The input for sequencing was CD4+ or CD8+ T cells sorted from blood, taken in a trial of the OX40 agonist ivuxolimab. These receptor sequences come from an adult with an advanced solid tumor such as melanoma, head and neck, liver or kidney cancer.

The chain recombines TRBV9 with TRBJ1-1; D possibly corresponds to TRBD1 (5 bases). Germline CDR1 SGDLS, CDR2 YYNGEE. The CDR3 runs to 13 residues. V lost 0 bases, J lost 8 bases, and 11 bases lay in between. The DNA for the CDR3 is TGTGCCAGCAGCGTAGGGGGCGGACAAGAAGCTTTCTTT. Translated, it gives CASSVGGGQEAFF.

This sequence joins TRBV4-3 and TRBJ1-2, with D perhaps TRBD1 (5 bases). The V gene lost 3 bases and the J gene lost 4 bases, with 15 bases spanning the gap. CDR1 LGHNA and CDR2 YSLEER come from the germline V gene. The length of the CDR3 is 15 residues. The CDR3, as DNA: TGCGCCAGCAGCCAGGAACGTCAGGGTCTCTATGGCTACACCTTC. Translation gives CASSQERQGLYGYTF.

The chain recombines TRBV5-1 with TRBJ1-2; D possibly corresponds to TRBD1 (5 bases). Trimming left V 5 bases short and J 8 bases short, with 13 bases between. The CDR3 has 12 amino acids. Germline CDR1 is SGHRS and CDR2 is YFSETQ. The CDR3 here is CASRSGTSGYTF. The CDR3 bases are TGCGCCAGCAGATCCGGGACGAGCGGCTACACCTTC.

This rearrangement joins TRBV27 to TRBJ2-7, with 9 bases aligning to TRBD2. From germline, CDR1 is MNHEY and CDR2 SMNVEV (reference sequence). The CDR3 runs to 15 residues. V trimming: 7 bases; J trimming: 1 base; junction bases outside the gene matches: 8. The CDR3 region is CASTHRSGGSYEQYF. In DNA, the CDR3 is TGTGCCAGCACTCATCGTAGCGGGGGTTCCTACGAGCAGTACTTC.

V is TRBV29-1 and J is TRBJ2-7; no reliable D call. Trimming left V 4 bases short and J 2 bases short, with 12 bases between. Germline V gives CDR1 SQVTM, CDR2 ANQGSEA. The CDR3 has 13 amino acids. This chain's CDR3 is CSVVGRKAYEQYF. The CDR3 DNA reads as TGCAGCGTTGTGGGCAGGAAGGCCTACGAGCAGTACTTC.

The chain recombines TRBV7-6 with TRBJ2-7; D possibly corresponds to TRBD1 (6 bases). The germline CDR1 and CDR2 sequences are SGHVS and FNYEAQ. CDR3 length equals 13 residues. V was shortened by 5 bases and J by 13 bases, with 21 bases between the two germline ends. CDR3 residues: CASSPSPTGKDYF. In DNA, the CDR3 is TGTGCCAGCAGCCCGAGCCCTACAGGGAAGGACTACTTC. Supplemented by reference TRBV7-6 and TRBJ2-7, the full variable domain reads GAGVSQSPRYKVTKRGQDVALRCDPISGHVSLYWYRQALGQGPEFLTYFNYEAQQDKSGLPNDRFSAERPEGSISTLTIQRTEQRDSAMYRCASSPSPTGKDYFGPGTRLTVT.

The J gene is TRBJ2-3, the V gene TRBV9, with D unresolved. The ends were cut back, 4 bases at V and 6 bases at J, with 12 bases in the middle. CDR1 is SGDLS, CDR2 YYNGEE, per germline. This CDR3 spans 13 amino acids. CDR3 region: CASSLRLSDTQYF. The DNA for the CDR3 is TGTGCCAGCAGCTTGAGGTTATCGGATACGCAGTATTTT.

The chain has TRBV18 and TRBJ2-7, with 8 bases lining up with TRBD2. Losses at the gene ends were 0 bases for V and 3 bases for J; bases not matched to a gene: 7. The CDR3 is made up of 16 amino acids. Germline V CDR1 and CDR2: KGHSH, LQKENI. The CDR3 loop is CASSPPHDGRGYEQYF. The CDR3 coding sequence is TGTGCCAGCTCACCACCGCACGACGGGAGGGGCTACGAGCAGTACTTC.

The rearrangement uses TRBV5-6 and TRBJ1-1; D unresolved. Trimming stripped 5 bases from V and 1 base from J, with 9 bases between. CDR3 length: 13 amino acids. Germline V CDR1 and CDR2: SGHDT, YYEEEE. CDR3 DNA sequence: TGTGCCAGCAGGGACTGGTCGAACACTGAAGCTTTCTTT. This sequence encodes CASRDWSNTEAFF.

The CDR3 sequence: CAWSVPSSYNEQFF. The CDR3, as DNA: TGTGCCTGGAGTGTACCGAGCTCCTACAATGAGCAGTTCTTC. The chain joins TRBV30 to TRBJ2-1; the D is unclear. The CDR3 extends over 14 amino acids. The V gene lost 0 bases and the J gene lost 0 bases, with 6 bases spanning the gap. In germline, CDR1 is GTSNPN, CDR2 SVGIG (reference sequence). The full variable domain, in which reference TRBV30 and TRBJ2-1 provide the parts outside the CDR3, is SQTIHQWPATLVQPVGSPLSLECTVEGTSNPNLYWYRQAAGRGLQLLFYSVGIGQISSEVPQNLSASRPQDRQFILSSKKLLLSDSGFYLCAWSVPSSYNEQFFGPGTRLTVL.

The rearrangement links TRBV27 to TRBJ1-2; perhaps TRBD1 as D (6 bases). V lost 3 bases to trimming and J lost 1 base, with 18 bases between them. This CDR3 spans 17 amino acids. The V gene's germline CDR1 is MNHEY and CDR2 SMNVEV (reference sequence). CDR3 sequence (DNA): TGTGCCAGCAGTTTGGGGGGGCCAGAAGACCTTAACTATGGCTACACCTTC. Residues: CASSLGGPEDLNYGYTF.

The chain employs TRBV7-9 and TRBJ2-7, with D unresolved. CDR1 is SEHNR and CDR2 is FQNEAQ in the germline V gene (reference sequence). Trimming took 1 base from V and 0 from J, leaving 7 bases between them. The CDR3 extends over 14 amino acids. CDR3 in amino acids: CASSLDLSSYEQYF. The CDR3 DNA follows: TGTGCCAGCAGCTTAGACCTGAGCTCCTACGAGCAGTACTTC.

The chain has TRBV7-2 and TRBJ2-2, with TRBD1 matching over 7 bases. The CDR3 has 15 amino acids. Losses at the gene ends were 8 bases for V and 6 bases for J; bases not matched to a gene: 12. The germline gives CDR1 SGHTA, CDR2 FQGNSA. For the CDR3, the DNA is TGTGCCAGCCGCCAAGACAGGGTTCGGGCCGGGGAGCTGTTTTTT. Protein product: CASRQDRVRAGELFF.

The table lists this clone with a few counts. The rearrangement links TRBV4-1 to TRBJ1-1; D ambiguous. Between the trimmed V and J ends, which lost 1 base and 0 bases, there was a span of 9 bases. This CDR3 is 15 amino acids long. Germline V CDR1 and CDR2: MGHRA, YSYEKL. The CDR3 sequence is CASSQATTMNTEAFF. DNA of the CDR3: TGCGCCAGCAGCCAAGCTACAACAATGAACACTGAAGCTTTCTTT.

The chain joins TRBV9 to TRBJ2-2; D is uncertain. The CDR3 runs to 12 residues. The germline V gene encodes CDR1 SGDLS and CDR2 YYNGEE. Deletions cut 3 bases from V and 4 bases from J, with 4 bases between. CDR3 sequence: CASSGRTGELFF. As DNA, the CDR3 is TGTGCCAGCAGCGGTCGCACCGGGGAGCTGTTTTTT.

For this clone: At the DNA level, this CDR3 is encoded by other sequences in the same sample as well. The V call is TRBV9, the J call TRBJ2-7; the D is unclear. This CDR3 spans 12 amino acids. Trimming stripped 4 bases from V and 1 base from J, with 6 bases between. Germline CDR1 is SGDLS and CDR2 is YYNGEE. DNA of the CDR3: TGTGCCAGCAGCCCGGGTTCCTACGAGCAGTACTTC. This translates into CASSPGSYEQYF.